This entry features one TCR beta chain sequence. The CDR3 runs to 12 residues. The germline V gene has CDR1 SQVTM and CDR2 ANQGSEA. V shed 7 bases, J shed 4 bases, and the junction held 6 bases outside the gene matches. TCRdb reprocessed the RT-PCR reads with MiXCR, giving one entry per CDR3 protein. The profile shows fewer than 800,000 distinct CDR3 sequences, more than 13% of them singletons. This receptor was taken from a female donor in good health, serving as a healthy control. This chain connects TRBV29-1 to TRBJ1-1; 7 positions agree with TRBD1. Sequencing used memory CD4+ T cells from blood. The CDR3 sequence: CSAFRGITEAFF. As DNA, the CDR3 is TGCAGCGCTTTCAGGGGGATCACTGAAGCTTTCTTT.